The 10 T cell receptor beta chains below were found in one sample sequenced in a study of identical twins (dated by TCRdb to 2016 to 2017). Library preparation employed 5' RACE. The sequencer was an Illumina HiSeq 2000. The raw public data were reprocessed by TCRdb itself: fastp quality trimming at Q25, MiXCR clonotype calling, in-frame beta chains only. Rows merge per CDR3 protein into single entries with the most common DNA and genes. Within this sample are some 600,000 distinct CDR3 sequences, with just over 7% of them counted one time only. The ten largest account for around 1.6% of the sample. The same data also contributed to another study, on yellow fever vaccine responses in identical twins.

Sequenced sample: PBMCs. The receptors were gathered from a woman aged 18-35 years in good health.

Concerning this clonotype itself: This clone may be a read error of a much larger clone one base away. V and J are TRBV29-1 and TRBJ2-1; 10 bases are shared with TRBD1. The CDR3 contains 15 residues. In germline, CDR1 is SQVTM, CDR2 ANQGSEA. J lost 8 bases, V lost 1 base, and 8 bases had no gene match. CDR3 residues: CSVEATGGLYYEQFF. CDR3 nucleotide sequence: TGCAGCGTTGAAGCGACAGGGGGCCTATACTATGAGCAGTTCTTC.

V and J are TRBV5-1 and TRBJ2-3; the D call may be TRBD1 or TRBD2 (5 bases each). The V and J ends lost 3 bases and 4 bases respectively, with 15 bases between them. CDR3 length: 15 amino acids. From germline, CDR1 is SGHRS and CDR2 YFSETQ. This CDR3 is CASSYRGGAPDTQYF. The CDR3 nucleotides are TGCGCCAGCAGCTACCGGGGTGGGGCCCCAGATACGCAGTATTTT.

This clonotype was seen many times. This chain uses TRBV5-1 with TRBJ2-5, with 8 nucleotides matching TRBD1. Germline CDR1 SGHRS, CDR2 YFSETQ. The CDR3 spans 14 residues. J lost 5 bases, V lost 5 bases, and 8 bases had no gene match. The CDR3 loop reads CASSRTGKGETQYF. CDR3 DNA sequence: TGCGCCAGCAGTAGGACAGGGAAAGGGGAGACCCAGTACTTC. Drawing the rest from reference TRBV5-1 and TRBJ2-5, the complete variable domain is KAGVTQTPRYLIKTRGQQVTLSCSPISGHRSVSWYQQTPGQGLQFLFEYFSETQRNKGNFPGRFSGRQFSNSRSEMNVSTLELGDSALYLCASSRTGKGETQYFGPGTRLLVL.

This clonotype was seen a handful of times. The chain employs TRBV10-2 and TRBJ1-4; unclear D gene. This CDR3 region has 15 residues. Trimming removed 6 bases from V and 7 bases from J, with 18 bases in between. Germline-derived CDR1 and CDR2 are WSHSY and SAAADI. The CDR3 is CASREMLGLPEKLFF. As DNA, the CDR3 is TGCGCCAGCAGAGAAATGTTGGGATTACCTGAAAAACTGTTTTTT.

This clonotype has a count of ten or more. The chain links TRBV7-2 to TRBJ2-4, with D uncertain. The V end lost 3 bases, the J end lost 6 bases, and 12 bases lay between the germline ends. CDR1 is SGHTA, CDR2 FQGNSA, per germline. The CDR3 runs 14 residues. The CDR3 is CASSLKGAVNIQYF. The CDR3, as DNA: TGTGCCAGCAGCTTGAAGGGCGCGGTAAACATTCAGTACTTC.

This clonotype has ten or more counts. The chain combines TRBV12-3 or TRBV12-4 with TRBJ2-3, with D perhaps matching TRBD1 (6 bases). The CDR3 contains 13 residues. Trimming pared 6 bases from V and 6 bases from J, leaving 13 bases between. CDR3 loop: CASRFGTTDTQYF. The CDR3 DNA reads as TGTGCCAGCAGGTTCGGGACAACGGATACGCAGTATTTT.

This clonotype appeared many times. This sequence joins TRBV5-1 and TRBJ2-1, with TRBD1 matching 7 bases. V lost 2 bases, J lost 5 bases, and 4 bases stayed unmatched. This CDR3 spans 14 amino acids. The V gene's germline CDR1 is SGHRS and CDR2 YFSETQ. The CDR3 spells CASSFQDRHNEQFF. CDR3 DNA: TGCGCCAGCAGCTTCCAGGACAGGCACAATGAGCAGTTCTTC.

Many counts were recorded for this clonotype. The V and J genes are TRBV7-2 and TRBJ2-2; 8 nucleotides agree with TRBD1. This CDR3 contains 15 residues. V lost 3 bases and J lost 5; bases outside the gene matches: 5. Germline CDR1 reads SGHTA; CDR2 reads FQGNSA. CDR3 nucleotides: TGTGCCAGCAGCTTGCAGGGGGCACTAACCGGGGAGCTGTTTTTT. Translated, it gives CASSLQGALTGELFF.

In this sample, this clonotype turned up many times. The chain carries TRBV5-1 and TRBJ2-1; D is uncertain. Trimming stripped 4 bases from V and 8 bases from J, with 13 bases between. CDR1 and CDR2 from the germline V gene are SGHRS and YFSETQ. This CDR3 comprises 13 residues. The CDR3 loop reads CASSQGTFDEQFF. In nucleotides, the CDR3 is TGCGCCAGCAGCCAAGGAACCTTCGATGAGCAGTTCTTC.

The rearrangement joins TRBV12-3 or TRBV12-4 to TRBJ2-1; 8 bases agree with TRBD2. The CDR3 is 18 amino acids. V was clipped by 11 bases and J by 0 bases; unmatched bases: 18. CDR3 sequence reads: CAFCYALAGRRSYNEQFF. DNA of the CDR3: TGTGCCTTCTGCTACGCGCTAGCGGGCCGTCGCTCCTACAATGAGCAGTTCTTC.